The 12 T cell receptor beta chains reported below all come from one sample, sequenced in a study of somatic mutations in cytotoxic T cells in rheumatoid arthritis. The assay was immunoSEQ multiplex PCR, and TCRdb's table has in-frame clones only and misses some. This sample carries around 11,000 clones, less than 80% of them seen once, and the ten largest clones take approximately 30%. The specimen sequenced was CD8+ T cells sorted from blood. The receptors come from an adult with rheumatoid arthritis.

This rearrangement joins TRBV28 to TRBJ2-7; 9 bases line up with TRBD1. This CDR3 spans 16 amino acids. Unmatched junction bases numbered 8, after V lost 1 base and J lost 4 bases. Germline V gene lookup returns CDR1 MDHEN and CDR2 SYDVKM. The CDR3 region has the DNA TGTGCCAGCAGTTTATTATCTGGACAGGGGATGTACGAGCAGTACTTC. This gives the protein CASSLLSGQGMYEQYF.

The chain joins TRBV6-5 to TRBJ1-5; TRBD1 aligns across 9 bases. The trim removed 4 bases at V and 4 bases at J, leaving 2 bases unmatched. This CDR3 has 14 amino acids. CDR1 and CDR2 from the germline V gene are MNHEY and SVGAGI. DNA of the CDR3: TGTGCCAGCAGTTCCGGACAGGGGAATCAGCCCCAGCATTTT. Amino acid sequence: CASSSGQGNQPQHF.

This clone has a single count. The chain recombines TRBV28 with TRBJ2-1; 9 bases are a match to TRBD2. The ends lost 4 bases at V and 0 bases at J; junction bases unmatched: 16. The CDR3 is 20 residues long. Per the germline V gene, CDR1 is MDHEN and CDR2 is SYDVKM. The CDR3: CASSSTPRTTSGRSYNEQFF. The CDR3 DNA sequence: TGTGCCAGCAGTTCCACCCCCCGGACAACTAGCGGGCGCTCCTACAATGAGCAGTTCTTC.

The rearrangement uses TRBV5-8 and TRBJ1-2; D is perhaps TRBD1 (6 bases). Germline assignment: CDR1 SGHTS and CDR2 YDEGEE. This CDR3 contains 12 residues. The V gene lost 7 bases and the J gene lost 7 bases, with 14 bases spanning the gap. Here the CDR3 DNA reads TGTGCCAGCTTGGGGGGCACGGCTGGCTACACCTTC. This gives the protein CASLGGTAGYTF. Combining the CDR3 with reference TRBV5-8 and TRBJ1-2 gives the whole variable domain EAGVTQSPTHLIKTRGQQATLRCSPISGHTSVYWYQQALGLGLQFLLWYDEGEERNRGNFPPRFSGRQFPNYSSELNVNALELEDSALYLCASLGGTAGYTFGSGTRLTVV.

The V gene is TRBV7-2, the J gene TRBJ2-7, with D uncertain. The germline V and J ends were trimmed by 3 bases and 3 bases, with 9 bases remaining between them. The germline V gene encodes CDR1 SGHTA and CDR2 FQGNSA. This CDR3 region has 13 residues. The CDR3 nucleotides are TGTGCCAGCAGCTTTGATGGCGACTACGAGCAGTACTTC. It codes for CASSFDGDYEQYF.

The chain is built from TRBV7-9 and TRBJ1-4; D remains ambiguous. Trimming took 8 bases from V and 8 from J, leaving 9 bases between them. Germline lookup yields CDR1 SEHNR and CDR2 FQNEAQ (reference sequence). The CDR3 spans 11 residues. The CDR3 coding sequence is TGTGCCAGCGCCCGGAGCGAAAAACTGTTTTTT. Its translation: CASARSEKLFF. Combining the CDR3 with reference TRBV7-9 and TRBJ1-4 gives the whole variable domain DTGVSQNPRHKITKRGQNVTFRCDPISEHNRLYWYRQTLGQGPEFLTYFQNEAQLEKSRLLSDRFSAERPKGSFSTLEIQRTEQGDSAMYLCASARSEKLFFGSGTQLSVL.

This chain connects TRBV6-1 to TRBJ2-5; no definite D call. CDR1 is MNHNS and CDR2 is SASEGT in the germline V gene. Trimming took off 3 bases at V and 1 base at J, with 6 bases between the two ends. The CDR3 is 13 amino acids. The CDR3 loop reads CASSDDFQETQYF. The CDR3 DNA follows: TGTGCCAGCAGTGATGACTTCCAAGAGACCCAGTACTTC.

This clone was seen a single time. The genes are TRBV19 and TRBJ1-3; D gene unclear. From germline, CDR1 is LNHDA and CDR2 SQIVND (reference sequence). The CDR3 spans 15 residues. The V end was cut by 8 bases, the J end by 0 bases, with 14 bases between. The CDR3 spells CASGQAGFSGNTIYF. CDR3 nucleotides: TGTGCCAGTGGGCAGGCCGGGTTCTCTGGAAACACCATATATTTT. Combining the CDR3 with reference TRBV19 and TRBJ1-3 gives the whole variable domain DGGITQSPKYLFRKEGQNVTLSCEQNLNHDAMYWYRQDPGQGLRLIYYSQIVNDFQKGDIAEGYSVSREKKESFPLTVTSAQKNPTAFYLCASGQAGFSGNTIYFGEGSWLTVV.

The rearrangement joins TRBV6-6 to TRBJ2-1; no clear D gene. Germline values: CDR1 MNHNY, CDR2 SVGAGI (reference sequence). V dropped 2 bases and J dropped 2 bases, with 13 bases sitting between them. The CDR3 totals 16 residues. As DNA, the CDR3 is TGTGCCAGCAGTTACCAGACTTTTGCCGCCTACAATGAGCAGTTCTTC. Translation gives CASSYQTFAAYNEQFF.

The V and J genes are TRBV9 and TRBJ1-4; 9 nucleotides agree with TRBD1. Trimming at V came to 4 bases and at J to 5 bases, leaving 3 bases not matched to a gene. Germline V CDR1 and CDR2: SGDLS, YYNGEE. The CDR3 is 14 residues long. The CDR3 DNA reads TGTGCCAGCAGCAGACAGGGGGGGAATGAAAAACTGTTTTTT. Its translation: CASSRQGGNEKLFF.

The rearrangement joins TRBV9 to TRBJ2-1, with D perhaps matching TRBD2 (5 bases). The germline V and J ends were trimmed by 2 bases and 5 bases, with 11 bases remaining between them. The CDR3 is 14 residues long. Germline V gene data show CDR1 as SGDLS and CDR2 as YYNGEE. DNA of the CDR3: TGTGCCAGCAGCGTGCTAGCCGGGGACAATGAGCAGTTCTTC. It translates to CASSVLAGDNEQFF.

The chain uses TRBV6-6 and TRBJ2-3; the match to TRBD2 covers 7 bases. The CDR3 is 14 residues long. The germline gives CDR1 MNHNY, CDR2 SVGAGI (reference sequence). The V gene end was trimmed by 4 bases and the J gene end by 2 bases; junction bases not matched to a gene: 3. The CDR3 is CASSWGGHTDTQYF. DNA for the CDR3: TGTGCCAGCAGTTGGGGGGGTCACACAGATACGCAGTATTTT.